Listed here is a single T cell receptor beta chain. Participant age was about 18 to 100 years, and participants resided in about two dozen US areas. The germline CDR1 and CDR2 sequences are SNHLY and FYNNEI. The V segment lost 4 bases and the J segment 1 base; nucleotides outside the gene matches: 2. This CDR3 spans 15 amino acids. This record belongs to a study of blood T cell repertoires in COVID-19. Overall study context: PBMCs, B-cell-depleted T cells, or T cells were the source of the cDNA or gDNA that made up the material.

In the original workflow: Amplification of reference gene primers provided the estimated nucleated cell counts. TCRdb keeps only in-frame clones here, not all; method: immunoSEQ multiplex PCR. D and trimming come from the DNA, and the V and J calls and clone size come from that table. In the table there are around 240,000 clones, roughly 82% of which are singletons. This TCR was recovered from a woman aged 50 to 65 who had recovered from COVID-19. The sequencing sample was made of PBMCs or T cells enriched from blood (not recorded which). The V gene is TRBV2, the J gene TRBJ1-3, with 9 bases lining up with TRBD1. Here the CDR3 reads CASSGDRVSGNTIYF. The CDR3, as DNA: TGTGCCAGCAGTGGGGACAGGGTATCTGGAAACACCATATATTTT.